A selection of T cell receptor beta chains follows, all from one sample in a study of shared clonotypes between healthy human individuals. TCRdb's copy holds only in-frame clones and misses some; the assay was immunoSEQ multiplex PCR. The table records more than 550,000 clones, about 90% of them present only once. The source material was naive CD8+ T cells sorted from blood. All receptors derive from a man aged 25-45 years in good health. Each CDR3 is given with its conserved first and last residue. Each record gives: CDR3 protein, J gene, V gene.

cdr3_aa: CASSYSDRGEQFF
j_call: TRBJ2-1
v_call: TRBV6-5

cdr3_aa: CASRTGALNTEAFF
j_call: TRBJ1-1
v_call: TRBV19

cdr3_aa: CASSVVTGLGNTGELFF
j_call: TRBJ2-2
v_call: TRBV9

cdr3_aa: CASVGAETQYF
j_call: TRBJ2-5
v_call: TRBV5-5

cdr3_aa: CASSPPLAGSYEQYF
j_call: TRBJ2-7
v_call: TRBV7-9

cdr3_aa: CASSLPDSYEQYF
j_call: TRBJ2-7
v_call: TRBV5-4

cdr3_aa: CASSLFVDNQPQHF
j_call: TRBJ1-5
v_call: TRBV27

cdr3_aa: CASMGREAYEQYF
j_call: TRBJ2-7
v_call: TRBV6-8

cdr3_aa: CASSFGSYQETQYF
j_call: TRBJ2-5
v_call: TRBV27

cdr3_aa: CASSPGTGNYEQYF
j_call: TRBJ2-7
v_call: TRBV11-2

cdr3_aa: CATRREVTEAFF
j_call: TRBJ1-1
v_call: TRBV10-3

cdr3_aa: CASSQFPQTSSYNEQFF
j_call: TRBJ2-1
v_call: TRBV4-1

cdr3_aa: CASSLFRGAGANVLTF
j_call: TRBJ2-6
v_call: TRBV7-9

cdr3_aa: CASSYSSVQDMNF
j_call: TRBJ2-7
v_call: TRBV6-5

cdr3_aa: CASSFEVYYEQYF
j_call: TRBJ2-7
v_call: TRBV7-8

cdr3_aa: CASSLRGTVGEQFF
j_call: TRBJ2-1
v_call: TRBV9

cdr3_aa: CASSLVGSRPNTIYF
j_call: TRBJ1-3
v_call: TRBV27

cdr3_aa: CASSLGLFSNQPQHF
j_call: TRBJ1-5
v_call: TRBV27

cdr3_aa: CASSLGVTGGFYEQYF
j_call: TRBJ2-7
v_call: TRBV11-2

cdr3_aa: CASSWGGDFSYEQYF
j_call: TRBJ2-7
v_call: TRBV18

cdr3_aa: CASSLNGKREQFF
j_call: TRBJ2-1
v_call: TRBV7-2

cdr3_aa: CASSVSDNLNQPQHF
j_call: TRBJ1-5
v_call: TRBV27

cdr3_aa: CASSEDGGEQYF
j_call: TRBJ2-7
v_call: TRBV7-9

cdr3_aa: CASSHPRGFSTYEQYF
j_call: TRBJ2-7
v_call: TRBV4-2

cdr3_aa: CASSQDGVRGETQYF
j_call: TRBJ2-5
v_call: TRBV4-1

cdr3_aa: CASSQSPGLAADTQYF
j_call: TRBJ2-3
v_call: TRBV4-1

cdr3_aa: CASSLSSGVIQPQHF
j_call: TRBJ1-5
v_call: TRBV27

cdr3_aa: CASSTGTVSTMDTQYF
j_call: TRBJ2-3
v_call: TRBV5-8

cdr3_aa: CASRRRDRPSLVTGELFF
j_call: TRBJ2-2
v_call: TRBV6-4

cdr3_aa: CASRRYGTNTDTQYF
j_call: TRBJ2-3
v_call: TRBV5-4

cdr3_aa: CASRARTQAYEQYF
j_call: TRBJ2-7
v_call: TRBV28

cdr3_aa: CASSPSTSGEDNEQFF
j_call: TRBJ2-1
v_call: TRBV7-9

cdr3_aa: CASSDNPGEDTEAFF
j_call: TRBJ1-1
v_call: TRBV4-2

cdr3_aa: CASSQGTGGTYEQYF
j_call: TRBJ2-7
v_call: TRBV14

cdr3_aa: CSVGWTGRWEKLFF
j_call: TRBJ1-4
v_call: TRBV29-1

cdr3_aa: CASSPSSRGGMAPYEQYF
j_call: TRBJ2-7
v_call: TRBV7-6

cdr3_aa: CASRKGESGANVLTF
j_call: TRBJ2-6
v_call: TRBV7-9